A selection of T cell receptor beta chains follows, all from one sample in a study of shared clonotypes between healthy human individuals. Method: immunoSEQ multiplex PCR; TCRdb's copy keeps in-frame clones and lacks some. The repertoire has around 940,000 clones, more than 75% of them found once; the top ten carry roughly 1.5%. The specimen was memory CD4+ T cells sorted from blood. Receptors originate from a man aged 18 to 29 in good health. CDR3s leave out the opening cysteine and the closing phenylalanine or tryptophan. The D gene is left open where the match is weak. Some rows have no size entry. The others give once, few or many, or a class for an expanded clone.

v_gene: TRBV29-1
j_gene: TRBJ2-2
d_gene: .
abundance: few
CDR3aa: SFERGHIGELF

v_gene: TRBV28
j_gene: TRBJ1-6
d_gene: .
abundance: .
CDR3aa: ASSTAGTAIGSPLH

v_gene: TRBV10-1
j_gene: TRBJ1-1
d_gene: .
abundance: .
CDR3aa: ASSESLKGTEAF

v_gene: TRBV21-1
j_gene: TRBJ2-7
d_gene: .
abundance: .
CDR3aa: ASSKGVEDLLTYEQY

v_gene: TRBV6-1
j_gene: TRBJ2-6
d_gene: TRBD1
abundance: .
CDR3aa: ASTGGVGANVLT

v_gene: TRBV5-4
j_gene: TRBJ2-7
d_gene: TRBD1
abundance: .
CDR3aa: ASTPDRGFGEQY

v_gene: TRBV9
j_gene: TRBJ2-7
d_gene: TRBD1
abundance: many
CDR3aa: ASSARGLISEQY

v_gene: TRBV9
j_gene: TRBJ2-7
d_gene: .
abundance: .
CDR3aa: ASSVGDRLAEQY

v_gene: TRBV4-1
j_gene: TRBJ2-2
d_gene: TRBD1
abundance: .
CDR3aa: ASSRSTGIGELF

v_gene: TRBV10-3
j_gene: TRBJ1-2
d_gene: .
abundance: .
CDR3aa: AIMEDYGYT

v_gene: TRBV19
j_gene: TRBJ2-7
d_gene: .
abundance: .
CDR3aa: ATSTGQQPYEQY

v_gene: TRBV28
j_gene: TRBJ2-5
d_gene: TRBD1
abundance: .
CDR3aa: ASRLRDRYQETQY

v_gene: TRBV6-5
j_gene: TRBJ1-1
d_gene: .
abundance: few
CDR3aa: ASSYSSARGRAEAF

v_gene: TRBV4-3
j_gene: TRBJ2-1
d_gene: .
abundance: .
CDR3aa: ASSQAWRGSYNEQF

v_gene: TRBV6-6
j_gene: TRBJ2-3
d_gene: TRBD2
abundance: .
CDR3aa: ASSIPGGAADTQY

v_gene: TRBV6-6
j_gene: TRBJ1-1
d_gene: TRBD1
abundance: .
CDR3aa: ASSHRTGGNTEAF